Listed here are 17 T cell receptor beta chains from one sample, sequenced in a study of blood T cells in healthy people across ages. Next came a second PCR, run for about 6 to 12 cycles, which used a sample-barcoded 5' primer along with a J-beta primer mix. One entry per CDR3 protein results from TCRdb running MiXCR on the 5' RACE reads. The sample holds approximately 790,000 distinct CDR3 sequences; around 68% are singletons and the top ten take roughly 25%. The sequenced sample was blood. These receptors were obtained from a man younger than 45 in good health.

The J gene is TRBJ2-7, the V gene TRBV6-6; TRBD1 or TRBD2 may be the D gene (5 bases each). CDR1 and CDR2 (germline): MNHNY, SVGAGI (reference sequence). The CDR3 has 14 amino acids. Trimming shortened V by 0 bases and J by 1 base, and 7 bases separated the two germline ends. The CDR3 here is CASSYSGESYEQYF. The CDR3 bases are TGTGCCAGCAGTTACTCGGGGGAATCCTACGAGCAGTACTTC.

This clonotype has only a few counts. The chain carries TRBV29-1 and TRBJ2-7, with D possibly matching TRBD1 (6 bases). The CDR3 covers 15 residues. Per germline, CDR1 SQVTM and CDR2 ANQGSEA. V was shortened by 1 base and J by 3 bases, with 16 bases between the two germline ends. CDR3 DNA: TGCAGCGTTGAAGGTGGACAGTGGGGTCACTACGAGCAGTACTTC. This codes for CSVEGGQWGHYEQYF.

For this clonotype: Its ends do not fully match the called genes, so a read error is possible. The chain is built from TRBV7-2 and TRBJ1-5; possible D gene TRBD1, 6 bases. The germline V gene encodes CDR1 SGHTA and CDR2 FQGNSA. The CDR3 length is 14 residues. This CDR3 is CASSLTGRDQPRHF. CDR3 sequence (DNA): TGTGCCAGCAGCTTGACAGGACGGGATCAGCCCCGGCATTTT.

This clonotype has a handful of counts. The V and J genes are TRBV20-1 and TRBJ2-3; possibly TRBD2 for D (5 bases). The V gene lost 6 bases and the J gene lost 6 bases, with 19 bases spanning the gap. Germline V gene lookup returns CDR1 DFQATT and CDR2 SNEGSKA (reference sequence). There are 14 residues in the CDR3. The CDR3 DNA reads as TGCAGTGCGACCGAGGCGGGTCTATCGGATACGCAGTATTTT. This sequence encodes CSATEAGLSDTQYF.

In DNA, the CDR3 is TGTGCCAGCAGTTGGGGACAGGTCTCCTACGAGCAGTACTTC. Its protein is CASSWGQVSYEQYF. This rearrangement joins TRBV28 to TRBJ2-7; 8 bases map to TRBD1. CDR1 is MDHEN and CDR2 is SYDVKM in the germline V gene. CDR3 length: 14 amino acids. V was pared by 4 bases and J by 0 bases, with 2 bases of the junction left unmatched. Based on the CDR3 plus reference TRBV28 and TRBJ2-7, the full variable domain is DVKVTQSSRYLVKRTGEKVFLECVQDMDHENMFWYRQDPGLGLRLIYFSYDVKMKEKGDIPEGYSVSREKKERFSLILESASTNQTSMYLCASSWGQVSYEQYFGPGTRLTVT.

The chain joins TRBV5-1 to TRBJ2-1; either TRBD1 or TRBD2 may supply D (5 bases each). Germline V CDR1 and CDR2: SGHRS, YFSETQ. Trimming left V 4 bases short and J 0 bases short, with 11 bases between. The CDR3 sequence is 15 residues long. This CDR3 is CASSPGTDSYNEQFF. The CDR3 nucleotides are TGCGCCAGCAGCCCTGGGACCGACTCCTACAATGAGCAGTTCTTC. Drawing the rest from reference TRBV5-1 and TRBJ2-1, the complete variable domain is KAGVTQTPRYLIKTRGQQVTLSCSPISGHRSVSWYQQTPGQGLQFLFEYFSETQRNKGNFPGRFSGRQFSNSRSEMNVSTLELGDSALYLCASSPGTDSYNEQFFGPGTRLTVL.

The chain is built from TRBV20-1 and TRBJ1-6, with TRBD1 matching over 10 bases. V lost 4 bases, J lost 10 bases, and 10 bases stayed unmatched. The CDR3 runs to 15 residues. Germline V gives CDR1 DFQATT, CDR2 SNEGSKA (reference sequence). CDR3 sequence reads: CSAKPGQGRRSPLHF. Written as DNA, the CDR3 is TGCAGTGCTAAACCGGGACAGGGGAGAAGATCACCCCTCCACTTT.

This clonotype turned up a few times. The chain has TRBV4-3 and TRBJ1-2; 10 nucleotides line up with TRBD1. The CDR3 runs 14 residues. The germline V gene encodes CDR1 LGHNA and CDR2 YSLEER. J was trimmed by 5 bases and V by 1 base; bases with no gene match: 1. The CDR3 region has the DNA TGCGCCAGCAGCCAAGGACAGGGGGCATATGGCTACACCTTC. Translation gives CASSQGQGAYGYTF.

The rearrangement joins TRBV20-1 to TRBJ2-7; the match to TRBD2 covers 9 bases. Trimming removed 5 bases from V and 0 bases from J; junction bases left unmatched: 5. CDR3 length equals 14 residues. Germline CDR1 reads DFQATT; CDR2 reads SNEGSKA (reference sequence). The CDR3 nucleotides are TGCAGTGCTTCCCAGCGGGGGGCCTCCTACGAGCAGTACTTC. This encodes CSASQRGASYEQYF.

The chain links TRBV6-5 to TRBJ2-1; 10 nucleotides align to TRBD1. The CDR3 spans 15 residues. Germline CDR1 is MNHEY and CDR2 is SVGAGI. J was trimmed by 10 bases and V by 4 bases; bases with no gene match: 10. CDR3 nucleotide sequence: TGTGCCAGCAGTTCCGGGACAGGGGTTGCGGGAGAGCAGTTCTTC. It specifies CASSSGTGVAGEQFF.

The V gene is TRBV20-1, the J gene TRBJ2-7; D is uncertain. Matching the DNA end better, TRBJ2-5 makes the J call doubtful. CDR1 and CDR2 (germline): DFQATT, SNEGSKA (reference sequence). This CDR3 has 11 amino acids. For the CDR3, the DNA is TGCAGTGCCGGAAGTAAAGAGACCCAGTACTTC. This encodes CSAGSKETQYF.

In DNA, the CDR3 is TGTGCCAGCAGCTTGGTAGCGCATGGCTACACCTTC. Protein product: CASSLVAHGYTF. V is TRBV5-6 and J is TRBJ1-2; no firm D call. Germline V gene data show CDR1 as SGHDT and CDR2 as YYEEEE. The V end lost 0 bases, the J end lost 6 bases, and 6 bases lay between the germline ends. The CDR3 runs 12 residues.

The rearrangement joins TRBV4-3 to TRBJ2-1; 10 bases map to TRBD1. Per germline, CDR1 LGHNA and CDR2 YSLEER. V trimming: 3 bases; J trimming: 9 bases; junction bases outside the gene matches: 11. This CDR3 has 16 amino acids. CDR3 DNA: TGCGCCAGCAGCCAGGCGACCGGGACAGGGGTCAGTGAGCAGTTCTTC. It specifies CASSQATGTGVSEQFF.

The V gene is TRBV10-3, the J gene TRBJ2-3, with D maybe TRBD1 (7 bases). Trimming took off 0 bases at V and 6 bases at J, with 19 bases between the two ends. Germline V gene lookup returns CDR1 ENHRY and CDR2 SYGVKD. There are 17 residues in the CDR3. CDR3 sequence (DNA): TGTGCCATCAGTGAGTCGACTGGAGGGGGCCCCCCGGATACGCAGTATTTT. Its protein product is CAISESTGGGPPDTQYF.

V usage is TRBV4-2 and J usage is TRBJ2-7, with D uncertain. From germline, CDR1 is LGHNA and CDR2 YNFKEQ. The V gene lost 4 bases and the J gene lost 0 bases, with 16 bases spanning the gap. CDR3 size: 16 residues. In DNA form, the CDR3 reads TGTGCCAGCAGCCCCCTCCTCGCGCCAAGCTCCTACGAGCAGTACTTC. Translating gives CASSPLLAPSSYEQYF.

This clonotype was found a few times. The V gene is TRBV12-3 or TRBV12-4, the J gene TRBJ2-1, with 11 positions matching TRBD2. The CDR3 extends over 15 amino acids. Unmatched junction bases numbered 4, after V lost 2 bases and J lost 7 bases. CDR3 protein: CASSLTSGGLNEQFF. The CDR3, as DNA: TGTGCCAGCAGTTTAACTAGCGGGGGACTTAATGAGCAGTTCTTC.

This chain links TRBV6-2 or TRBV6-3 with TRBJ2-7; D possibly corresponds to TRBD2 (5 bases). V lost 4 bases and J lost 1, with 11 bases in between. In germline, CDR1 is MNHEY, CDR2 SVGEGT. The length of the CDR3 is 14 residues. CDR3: CASSSVRGSYEQYF. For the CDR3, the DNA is TGTGCCAGCAGTTCTGTCCGGGGATCCTACGAGCAGTACTTC.